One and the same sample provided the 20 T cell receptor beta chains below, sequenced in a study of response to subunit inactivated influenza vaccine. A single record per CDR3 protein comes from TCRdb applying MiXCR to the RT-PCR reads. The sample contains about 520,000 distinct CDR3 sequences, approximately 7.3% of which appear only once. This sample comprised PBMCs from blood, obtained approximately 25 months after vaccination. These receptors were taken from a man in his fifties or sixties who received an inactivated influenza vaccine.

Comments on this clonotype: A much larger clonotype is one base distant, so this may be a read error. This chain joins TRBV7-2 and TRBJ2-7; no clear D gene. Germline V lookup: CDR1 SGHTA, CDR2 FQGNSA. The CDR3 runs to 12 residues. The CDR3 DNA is TGTGCCAGCAGCTTTCCCTCCTACGATCAGTACTTC. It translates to CASSFPSYDQYF.

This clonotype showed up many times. The chain's CDR3 is CASSLVRTVTDTQYF. In DNA, the CDR3 is TGTGCCAGCAGCTTAGTCAGGACCGTCACAGATACGCAGTATTTT. The chain employs TRBV7-2 and TRBJ2-3; D not resolved. Germline V gene data show CDR1 as SGHTA and CDR2 as FQGNSA. This CDR3 is built from 15 residues. V lost 1 base and J lost 2, with 10 bases in between.

CDR3 bases: TGCAGTGCTAGGGCGACAGGGGGCCTTACGACTGGGACTACCTACGAGCAGTACTTC. This codes for CSARATGGLTTGTTYEQYF. The chain is built from TRBV20-1 and TRBJ2-7, with TRBD1 identical over 10 bases. Germline values: CDR1 DFQATT, CDR2 SNEGSKA (reference sequence). The CDR3 spans 19 residues. With V trimmed by 3 bases and J by 2 bases, 19 bases remained unmatched.

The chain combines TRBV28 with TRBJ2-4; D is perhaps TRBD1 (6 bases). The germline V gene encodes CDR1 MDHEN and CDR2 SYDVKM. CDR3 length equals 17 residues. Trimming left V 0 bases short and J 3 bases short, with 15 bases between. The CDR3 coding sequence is TGTGCCAGCAGTTTATGGGACACCCTGGGACACAAAAACATTCAGTACTTC. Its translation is CASSLWDTLGHKNIQYF.

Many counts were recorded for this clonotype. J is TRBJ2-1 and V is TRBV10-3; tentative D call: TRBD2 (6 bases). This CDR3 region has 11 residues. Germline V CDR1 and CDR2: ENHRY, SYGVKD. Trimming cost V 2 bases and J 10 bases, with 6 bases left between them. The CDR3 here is CAISEGGEQFF. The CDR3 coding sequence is TGTGCCATCAGTGAGGGGGGGGAGCAGTTCTTC.

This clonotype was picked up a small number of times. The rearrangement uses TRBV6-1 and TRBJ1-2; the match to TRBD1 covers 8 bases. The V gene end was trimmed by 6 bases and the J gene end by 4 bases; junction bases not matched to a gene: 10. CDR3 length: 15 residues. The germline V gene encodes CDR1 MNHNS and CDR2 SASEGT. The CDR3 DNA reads TGTGCCAGCAGCCCAGCAGACAGGGGCGTCTATGGCTACACCTTC. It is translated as CASSPADRGVYGYTF.

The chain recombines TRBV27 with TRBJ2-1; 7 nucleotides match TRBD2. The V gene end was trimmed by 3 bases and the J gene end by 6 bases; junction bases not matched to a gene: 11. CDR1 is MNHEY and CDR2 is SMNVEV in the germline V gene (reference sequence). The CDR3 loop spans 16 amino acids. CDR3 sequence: CASSFAGVLGFNEQFF. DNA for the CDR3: TGTGCCAGCAGTTTTGCGGGAGTACTTGGTTTCAATGAGCAGTTCTTC.

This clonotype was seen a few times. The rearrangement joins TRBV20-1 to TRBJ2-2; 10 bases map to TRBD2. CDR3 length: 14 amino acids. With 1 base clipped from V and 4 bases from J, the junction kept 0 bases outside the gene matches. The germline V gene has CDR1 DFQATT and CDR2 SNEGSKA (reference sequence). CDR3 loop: CSARGTSGTGELFF. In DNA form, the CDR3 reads TGCAGTGCTAGAGGGACTAGCGGCACCGGGGAGCTGTTTTTT.

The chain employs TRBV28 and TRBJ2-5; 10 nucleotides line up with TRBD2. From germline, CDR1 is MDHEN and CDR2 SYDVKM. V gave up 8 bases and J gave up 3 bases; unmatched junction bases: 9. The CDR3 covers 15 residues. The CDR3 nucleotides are TGTGCCAGCGGAGTATCAGCGGGGGGGAAAGAGACCCAGTACTTC. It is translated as CASGVSAGGKETQYF.

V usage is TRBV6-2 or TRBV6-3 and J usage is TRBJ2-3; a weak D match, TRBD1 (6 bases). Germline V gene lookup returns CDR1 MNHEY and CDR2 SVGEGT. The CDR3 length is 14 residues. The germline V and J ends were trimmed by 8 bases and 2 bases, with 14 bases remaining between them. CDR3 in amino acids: CASGYQGFTDTQYF. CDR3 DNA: TGTGCCAGCGGATATCAGGGGTTCACAGATACGCAGTATTTT.

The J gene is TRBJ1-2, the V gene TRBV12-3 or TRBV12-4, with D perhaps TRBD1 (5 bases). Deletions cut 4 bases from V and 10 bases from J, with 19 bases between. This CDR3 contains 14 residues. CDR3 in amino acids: CASSSTGNSAVYTF. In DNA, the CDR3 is TGTGCCAGCAGTTCAACAGGCAACTCTGCGGTCTACACCTTC.

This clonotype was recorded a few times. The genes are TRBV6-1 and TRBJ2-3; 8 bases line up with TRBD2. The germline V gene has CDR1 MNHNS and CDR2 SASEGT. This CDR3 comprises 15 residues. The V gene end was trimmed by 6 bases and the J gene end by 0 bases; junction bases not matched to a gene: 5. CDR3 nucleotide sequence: TGTGCCAGCAGGGGTAGCGGGGTGAGCACAGATACGCAGTATTTT. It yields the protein CASRGSGVSTDTQYF.

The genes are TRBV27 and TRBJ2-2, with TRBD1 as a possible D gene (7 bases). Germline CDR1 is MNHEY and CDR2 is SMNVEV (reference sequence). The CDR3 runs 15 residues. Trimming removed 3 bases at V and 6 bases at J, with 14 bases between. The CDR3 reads CASSLEGAFSGELFF. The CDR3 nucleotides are TGTGCCAGCAGTTTGGAGGGGGCTTTTTCCGGGGAGCTGTTTTTT.

The CDR3 DNA is TGTGCCAGCAGCCCGGGGACGTCGCCGAGCTCCTATAATTCACCCCTCCACTTT. Translation gives CASSPGTSPSSYNSPLHF. The chain links TRBV4-2 to TRBJ1-6, with D tentatively TRBD1 (5 bases). This CDR3 has 18 residues. CDR1 LGHNA and CDR2 YNFKEQ come from the germline V gene. The ends were cut back, 4 bases at V and 0 bases at J, with 16 bases in the middle.

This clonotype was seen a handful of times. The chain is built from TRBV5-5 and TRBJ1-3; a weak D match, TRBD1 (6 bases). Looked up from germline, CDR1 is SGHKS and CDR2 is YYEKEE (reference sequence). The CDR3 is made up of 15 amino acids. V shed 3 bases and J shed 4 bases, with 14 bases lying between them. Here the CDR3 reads CASSYQQGYGNTIYF. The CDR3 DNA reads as TGTGCCAGCAGCTACCAACAGGGATACGGAAACACCATATATTTT.

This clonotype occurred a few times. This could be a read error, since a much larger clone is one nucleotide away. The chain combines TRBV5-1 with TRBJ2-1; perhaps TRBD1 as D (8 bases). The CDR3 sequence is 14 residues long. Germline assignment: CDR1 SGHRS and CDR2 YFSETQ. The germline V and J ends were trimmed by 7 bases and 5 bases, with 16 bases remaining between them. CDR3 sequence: CASRGAGGHNEQFF. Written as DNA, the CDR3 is TGCGCCAGCCGGGGGGCAGGGGGCCACAATGAGCAGTTCTTC.

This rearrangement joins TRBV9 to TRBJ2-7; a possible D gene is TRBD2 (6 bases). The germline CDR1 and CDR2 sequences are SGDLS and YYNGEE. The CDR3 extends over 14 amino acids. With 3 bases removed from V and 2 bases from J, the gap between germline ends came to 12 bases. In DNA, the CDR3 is TGTGCCAGCAGCGCCCCGGGGGAAACCTACGAGCAGTACTTC. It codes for CASSAPGETYEQYF.

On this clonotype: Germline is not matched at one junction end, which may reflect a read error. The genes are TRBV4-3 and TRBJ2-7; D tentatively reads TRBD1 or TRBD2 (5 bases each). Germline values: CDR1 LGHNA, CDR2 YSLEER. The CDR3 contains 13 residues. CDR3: CTSSQGTAYEQYF. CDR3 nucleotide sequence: TGCACCAGCAGCCAAGGGACCGCCTACGAGCAGTACTTC.

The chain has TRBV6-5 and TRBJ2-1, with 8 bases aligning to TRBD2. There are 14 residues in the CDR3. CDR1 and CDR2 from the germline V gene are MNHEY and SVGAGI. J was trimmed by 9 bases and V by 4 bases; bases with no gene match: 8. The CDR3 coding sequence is TGTGCCAGCAGTTCCACGGCCAGCGGGAGTGAGCAGTTCTTC. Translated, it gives CASSSTASGSEQFF.

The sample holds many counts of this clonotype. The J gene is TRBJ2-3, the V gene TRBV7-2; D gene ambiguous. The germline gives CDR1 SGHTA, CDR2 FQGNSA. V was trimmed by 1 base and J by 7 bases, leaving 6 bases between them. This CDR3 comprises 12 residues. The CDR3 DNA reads TGTGCCAGCAGCTTAGAAGGAAATACGCAGTATTTT. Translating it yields CASSLEGNTQYF.